What follows are 19 T cell receptor beta chains derived from one specimen sequenced in a study of regulatory T cells in long-lasting Graves disease. Regarding time point: persistent/refractory GD, antithyroid drugs over 5 years with positive TRAb. PBMC-extracted RNA yielded the TCR library. Construction of the TCR beta libraries employed iRepertoire HTBI primers in conjunction with Arm-PCR of CDR3 regions. In TCRdb, the multiplex PCR reads were re-called with MiXCR into one record per CDR3 protein. The sample records hundreds of thousands of distinct CDR3 sequences, roughly 22% being singletons. This material consisted of peripheral blood mononuclear cells (PBMCs), taken when the disease was refractory, from a patient treated with antithyroid drugs. The receptors originated from a female donor with Graves disease.

The table lists this clonotype with a few counts. V is TRBV19 and J is TRBJ1-3, with D unclear. V lost 6 bases and J 2 bases, leaving 14 bases between the germline ends. Germline assignment: CDR1 LNHDA and CDR2 SQIVND (reference sequence). The CDR3 extends over 15 amino acids. DNA of the CDR3: TGTGCCAGTAGCCCCGGGCCGGGTCCTGGAAACACCATATATTTT. This codes for CASSPGPGPGNTIYF.

This clonotype was observed a few times. The chain employs TRBV7-9 and TRBJ2-2; D not resolved. V lost 1 base and J 6 bases, leaving 9 bases between the germline ends. Germline CDR1 SEHNR, CDR2 FQNEAQ (reference sequence). CDR3 length: 14 amino acids. The chain's CDR3 is CASSLGLASGELFF. CDR3 nucleotide sequence: TGTGCCAGCAGCTTAGGGCTGGCTTCCGGGGAGCTGTTTTTT.

This chain connects TRBV19 to TRBJ2-5; D is unresolved. The CDR3 extends over 13 amino acids. V shed 0 bases and J shed 4 bases, with 6 bases lying between them. Germline values: CDR1 LNHDA, CDR2 SQIVND (reference sequence). The CDR3 DNA reads as TGTGCCAGTAGTATAGATAGAGGAGAGACCCAGTACTTC. Translated, it gives CASSIDRGETQYF.

Concerning this clonotype: One junction end disagrees with the germline gene, perhaps due to a read error. This rearrangement joins TRBV13 to TRBJ1-5; 9 bases map to TRBD1. The germline V gene encodes CDR1 PRHDT and CDR2 FYEKMQ (reference sequence). The CDR3 runs to 15 residues. The CDR3 coding sequence is TGTGCCAGCAGCATAGGGACAGGGAGCGGTCAGCCCCAGCATTTT. Its protein product is CASSIGTGSGQPQHF.

The rearrangement uses TRBV19 and TRBJ1-4; unclear D gene. The CDR3 has 15 residues. Trimming pared 4 bases from V and 1 base from J, leaving 10 bases between. Germline-derived CDR1 and CDR2 are LNHDA and SQIVND (reference sequence). CDR3 DNA sequence: TGTGCCAGTAGTAGGGTATCGGGAACTAATGAAAAACTGTTTTTT. It specifies CASSRVSGTNEKLFF. The whole variable domain, remainder taken from reference TRBV19 and TRBJ1-4, is DGGITQSPKYLFRKEGQNVTLSCEQNLNHDAMYWYRQDPGQGLRLIYYSQIVNDFQKGDIAEGYSVSREKKESFPLTVTSAQKNPTAFYLCASSRVSGTNEKLFFGSGTQLSVL.

The chain links TRBV19 to TRBJ1-5; 9 positions agree with TRBD1. This CDR3 is built from 16 residues. Germline V gives CDR1 LNHDA, CDR2 SQIVND (reference sequence). V shed 4 bases, J shed 6 bases, and the junction held 10 bases outside the gene matches. The CDR3 here is CASSTPDRGEGQPQHF. CDR3 coding DNA: TGTGCCAGTAGTACTCCGGACAGGGGTGAGGGTCAGCCCCAGCATTTT.

Many counts were recorded for this clonotype. The rearrangement joins TRBV20-1 to TRBJ2-7; 8 bases fit TRBD2. The junction had 8 bases not matched to a gene; V was cut back by 3 bases and J by 7 bases. Per germline, CDR1 DFQATT and CDR2 SNEGSKA (reference sequence). The CDR3 is 13 amino acids. The CDR3 region has the DNA TGCAGTGCTAGTAAAGCGGGAGCGTGGGAGCAGTACTTC. Translation gives CSASKAGAWEQYF.

This clonotype was detected ten times or more. The gene calls are TRBV6-1 and TRBJ1-2; D unclear. V was pared by 7 bases and J by 7 bases, with 13 bases between. Germline assignment: CDR1 MNHNS and CDR2 SASEGT. The CDR3 is made up of 12 amino acids. The CDR3 spells CASTLGTGGYTF. The CDR3 nucleotides read TGTGCCAGCACCTTAGGAACTGGTGGCTACACCTTC.

This clonotype was counted at least ten times. The rearrangement joins TRBV19 to TRBJ2-7, with D possibly being TRBD2 (5 bases). CDR3 size: 15 residues. Germline loops: CDR1 LNHDA, CDR2 SQIVND (reference sequence). V gave up 5 bases and J gave up 1 base, with 15 bases separating them. The CDR3 reads CASSPLGGISYEQYF. The CDR3 coding sequence is TGTGCCAGTAGTCCTCTAGGAGGAATTTCCTACGAGCAGTACTTC. Together with reference TRBV19 and TRBJ2-7, the CDR3 gives the full variable domain: DGGITQSPKYLFRKEGQNVTLSCEQNLNHDAMYWYRQDPGQGLRLIYYSQIVNDFQKGDIAEGYSVSREKKESFPLTVTSAQKNPTAFYLCASSPLGGISYEQYFGPGTRLTVT.

V and J are TRBV19 and TRBJ2-5; 10 bases line up with TRBD2. Germline-derived CDR1 and CDR2 are LNHDA and SQIVND (reference sequence). The CDR3 length is 16 residues. The junction had 10 bases not matched to a gene; V was cut back by 4 bases and J by 5 bases. The CDR3 here is CASSTDAAGGKETQYF. In nucleotides, the CDR3 is TGTGCCAGTAGTACAGACGCAGCGGGAGGGAAGGAGACCCAGTACTTC. The full variable domain, in which reference TRBV19 and TRBJ2-5 provide the parts outside the CDR3, is DGGITQSPKYLFRKEGQNVTLSCEQNLNHDAMYWYRQDPGQGLRLIYYSQIVNDFQKGDIAEGYSVSREKKESFPLTVTSAQKNPTAFYLCASSTDAAGGKETQYFGPGTRLLVL.

The chain links TRBV7-8 to TRBJ2-5; tentative D call: TRBD2 (6 bases). The CDR3 loop spans 15 amino acids. Looked up from germline, CDR1 is SGHVS and CDR2 is FQNEAQ. V lost 2 bases and J 1 base, leaving 11 bases between the germline ends. This CDR3 reads CASSLLAGSQETQYF. The CDR3 DNA follows: TGTGCCAGCAGCTTACTGGCGGGGAGCCAAGAGACCCAGTACTTC.

The genes are TRBV6-1 and TRBJ2-1, with TRBD2 identical over 9 bases. CDR3 size: 14 residues. Germline loops: CDR1 MNHNS, CDR2 SASEGT. With V trimmed by 4 bases and J by 6 bases, 4 bases remained unmatched. The CDR3 DNA follows: TGTGCCAGCAGTGTGCGGGAGGGAGTCAATGAGCAGTTCTTC. Translating it yields CASSVREGVNEQFF.

This clonotype was seen repeatedly, ten times or more. The chain combines TRBV12-3 or TRBV12-4 with TRBJ2-7, with D possibly being TRBD1 or TRBD2 (6 bases each). The CDR3 loop spans 13 amino acids. Deletions cut 3 bases from V and 6 bases from J, with 12 bases between. This chain's CDR3 is CASSFSGAGEQYF. The CDR3 DNA is TGTGCCAGCAGTTTCTCGGGGGCAGGCGAGCAGTACTTC.

Of note for this clonotype: As the CDR3 is not closed by the conserved phenylalanine or tryptophan, this likely results from a read error. The CDR3: CAWKPILNEAFL. The CDR3 region has the DNA TGTGCCTGGAAACCGATCTTGAACGAAGCTTTCCTT. J is TRBJ1-1 and V is TRBV30; D unresolved. Trimming cost V 4 bases and J 8 bases, with 14 bases left between them. In germline, CDR1 is GTSNPN, CDR2 SVGIG (reference sequence). The CDR3 consists of 12 residues.

This clonotype appeared many times. The chain couples TRBV28 to TRBJ2-2; no firm D call. V shed 4 bases and J shed 10 bases, with 16 bases lying between them. Germline CDR1 and CDR2: MDHEN and SYDVKM. The CDR3 has 14 amino acids. CDR3 sequence: CASSSTPRVEELFF. CDR3 nucleotide sequence: TGTGCCAGCAGTTCGACACCTCGTGTAGAGGAGCTGTTTTTT.

This clonotype was detected many times. The chain joins TRBV24-1 to TRBJ2-2; tentative D call: TRBD2 (5 bases). Trimming shortened V by 5 bases and J by 3 bases, and 12 bases separated the two germline ends. The CDR3 sequence is 15 residues long. Germline V gene data show CDR1 as KGHDR and CDR2 as SFDVKD. CDR3 nucleotides: TGTGCCACCAGTGGTGGGAGTAGGGACACCGGGGAGCTGTTTTTT. The encoded protein is CATSGGSRDTGELFF.

This clonotype was observed a handful of times. The J gene is TRBJ2-3, the V gene TRBV28; no clear D gene. The germline V gene has CDR1 MDHEN and CDR2 SYDVKM. This CDR3 has 14 residues. The V end lost 3 bases, the J end lost 6 bases, and 13 bases lay between the germline ends. CDR3 sequence: CASSFTSPGDTQYF. The CDR3, as DNA: TGTGCCAGCAGTTTCACCTCGCCCGGGGATACGCAGTATTTT.

A remark on this clonotype: Because the CDR3's place on the DNA is in doubt, the DNA is left out and the CDR3 is given as listed by TCRdb. V gene TRBV6-2 or TRBV6-3 combines with J gene TRBJ1-1. CDR1 is MNHEY and CDR2 is SVGEGT in the germline V gene. Termini included, the CDR3 measures 13 amino acids. The CDR3 loop is CASTSGWSTEAFF.

At least ten counts were recorded for this clonotype. The chain couples TRBV20-1 to TRBJ1-2; no clear D. In germline, CDR1 is DFQATT, CDR2 SNEGSKA (reference sequence). This CDR3 has 16 amino acids. V lost 0 bases and J 0 bases, leaving 14 bases between the germline ends. The CDR3 loop is CSARDSEGTPNYGYTF. The DNA for the CDR3 is TGCAGTGCTAGAGATAGTGAGGGAACCCCTAACTATGGCTACACCTTC.